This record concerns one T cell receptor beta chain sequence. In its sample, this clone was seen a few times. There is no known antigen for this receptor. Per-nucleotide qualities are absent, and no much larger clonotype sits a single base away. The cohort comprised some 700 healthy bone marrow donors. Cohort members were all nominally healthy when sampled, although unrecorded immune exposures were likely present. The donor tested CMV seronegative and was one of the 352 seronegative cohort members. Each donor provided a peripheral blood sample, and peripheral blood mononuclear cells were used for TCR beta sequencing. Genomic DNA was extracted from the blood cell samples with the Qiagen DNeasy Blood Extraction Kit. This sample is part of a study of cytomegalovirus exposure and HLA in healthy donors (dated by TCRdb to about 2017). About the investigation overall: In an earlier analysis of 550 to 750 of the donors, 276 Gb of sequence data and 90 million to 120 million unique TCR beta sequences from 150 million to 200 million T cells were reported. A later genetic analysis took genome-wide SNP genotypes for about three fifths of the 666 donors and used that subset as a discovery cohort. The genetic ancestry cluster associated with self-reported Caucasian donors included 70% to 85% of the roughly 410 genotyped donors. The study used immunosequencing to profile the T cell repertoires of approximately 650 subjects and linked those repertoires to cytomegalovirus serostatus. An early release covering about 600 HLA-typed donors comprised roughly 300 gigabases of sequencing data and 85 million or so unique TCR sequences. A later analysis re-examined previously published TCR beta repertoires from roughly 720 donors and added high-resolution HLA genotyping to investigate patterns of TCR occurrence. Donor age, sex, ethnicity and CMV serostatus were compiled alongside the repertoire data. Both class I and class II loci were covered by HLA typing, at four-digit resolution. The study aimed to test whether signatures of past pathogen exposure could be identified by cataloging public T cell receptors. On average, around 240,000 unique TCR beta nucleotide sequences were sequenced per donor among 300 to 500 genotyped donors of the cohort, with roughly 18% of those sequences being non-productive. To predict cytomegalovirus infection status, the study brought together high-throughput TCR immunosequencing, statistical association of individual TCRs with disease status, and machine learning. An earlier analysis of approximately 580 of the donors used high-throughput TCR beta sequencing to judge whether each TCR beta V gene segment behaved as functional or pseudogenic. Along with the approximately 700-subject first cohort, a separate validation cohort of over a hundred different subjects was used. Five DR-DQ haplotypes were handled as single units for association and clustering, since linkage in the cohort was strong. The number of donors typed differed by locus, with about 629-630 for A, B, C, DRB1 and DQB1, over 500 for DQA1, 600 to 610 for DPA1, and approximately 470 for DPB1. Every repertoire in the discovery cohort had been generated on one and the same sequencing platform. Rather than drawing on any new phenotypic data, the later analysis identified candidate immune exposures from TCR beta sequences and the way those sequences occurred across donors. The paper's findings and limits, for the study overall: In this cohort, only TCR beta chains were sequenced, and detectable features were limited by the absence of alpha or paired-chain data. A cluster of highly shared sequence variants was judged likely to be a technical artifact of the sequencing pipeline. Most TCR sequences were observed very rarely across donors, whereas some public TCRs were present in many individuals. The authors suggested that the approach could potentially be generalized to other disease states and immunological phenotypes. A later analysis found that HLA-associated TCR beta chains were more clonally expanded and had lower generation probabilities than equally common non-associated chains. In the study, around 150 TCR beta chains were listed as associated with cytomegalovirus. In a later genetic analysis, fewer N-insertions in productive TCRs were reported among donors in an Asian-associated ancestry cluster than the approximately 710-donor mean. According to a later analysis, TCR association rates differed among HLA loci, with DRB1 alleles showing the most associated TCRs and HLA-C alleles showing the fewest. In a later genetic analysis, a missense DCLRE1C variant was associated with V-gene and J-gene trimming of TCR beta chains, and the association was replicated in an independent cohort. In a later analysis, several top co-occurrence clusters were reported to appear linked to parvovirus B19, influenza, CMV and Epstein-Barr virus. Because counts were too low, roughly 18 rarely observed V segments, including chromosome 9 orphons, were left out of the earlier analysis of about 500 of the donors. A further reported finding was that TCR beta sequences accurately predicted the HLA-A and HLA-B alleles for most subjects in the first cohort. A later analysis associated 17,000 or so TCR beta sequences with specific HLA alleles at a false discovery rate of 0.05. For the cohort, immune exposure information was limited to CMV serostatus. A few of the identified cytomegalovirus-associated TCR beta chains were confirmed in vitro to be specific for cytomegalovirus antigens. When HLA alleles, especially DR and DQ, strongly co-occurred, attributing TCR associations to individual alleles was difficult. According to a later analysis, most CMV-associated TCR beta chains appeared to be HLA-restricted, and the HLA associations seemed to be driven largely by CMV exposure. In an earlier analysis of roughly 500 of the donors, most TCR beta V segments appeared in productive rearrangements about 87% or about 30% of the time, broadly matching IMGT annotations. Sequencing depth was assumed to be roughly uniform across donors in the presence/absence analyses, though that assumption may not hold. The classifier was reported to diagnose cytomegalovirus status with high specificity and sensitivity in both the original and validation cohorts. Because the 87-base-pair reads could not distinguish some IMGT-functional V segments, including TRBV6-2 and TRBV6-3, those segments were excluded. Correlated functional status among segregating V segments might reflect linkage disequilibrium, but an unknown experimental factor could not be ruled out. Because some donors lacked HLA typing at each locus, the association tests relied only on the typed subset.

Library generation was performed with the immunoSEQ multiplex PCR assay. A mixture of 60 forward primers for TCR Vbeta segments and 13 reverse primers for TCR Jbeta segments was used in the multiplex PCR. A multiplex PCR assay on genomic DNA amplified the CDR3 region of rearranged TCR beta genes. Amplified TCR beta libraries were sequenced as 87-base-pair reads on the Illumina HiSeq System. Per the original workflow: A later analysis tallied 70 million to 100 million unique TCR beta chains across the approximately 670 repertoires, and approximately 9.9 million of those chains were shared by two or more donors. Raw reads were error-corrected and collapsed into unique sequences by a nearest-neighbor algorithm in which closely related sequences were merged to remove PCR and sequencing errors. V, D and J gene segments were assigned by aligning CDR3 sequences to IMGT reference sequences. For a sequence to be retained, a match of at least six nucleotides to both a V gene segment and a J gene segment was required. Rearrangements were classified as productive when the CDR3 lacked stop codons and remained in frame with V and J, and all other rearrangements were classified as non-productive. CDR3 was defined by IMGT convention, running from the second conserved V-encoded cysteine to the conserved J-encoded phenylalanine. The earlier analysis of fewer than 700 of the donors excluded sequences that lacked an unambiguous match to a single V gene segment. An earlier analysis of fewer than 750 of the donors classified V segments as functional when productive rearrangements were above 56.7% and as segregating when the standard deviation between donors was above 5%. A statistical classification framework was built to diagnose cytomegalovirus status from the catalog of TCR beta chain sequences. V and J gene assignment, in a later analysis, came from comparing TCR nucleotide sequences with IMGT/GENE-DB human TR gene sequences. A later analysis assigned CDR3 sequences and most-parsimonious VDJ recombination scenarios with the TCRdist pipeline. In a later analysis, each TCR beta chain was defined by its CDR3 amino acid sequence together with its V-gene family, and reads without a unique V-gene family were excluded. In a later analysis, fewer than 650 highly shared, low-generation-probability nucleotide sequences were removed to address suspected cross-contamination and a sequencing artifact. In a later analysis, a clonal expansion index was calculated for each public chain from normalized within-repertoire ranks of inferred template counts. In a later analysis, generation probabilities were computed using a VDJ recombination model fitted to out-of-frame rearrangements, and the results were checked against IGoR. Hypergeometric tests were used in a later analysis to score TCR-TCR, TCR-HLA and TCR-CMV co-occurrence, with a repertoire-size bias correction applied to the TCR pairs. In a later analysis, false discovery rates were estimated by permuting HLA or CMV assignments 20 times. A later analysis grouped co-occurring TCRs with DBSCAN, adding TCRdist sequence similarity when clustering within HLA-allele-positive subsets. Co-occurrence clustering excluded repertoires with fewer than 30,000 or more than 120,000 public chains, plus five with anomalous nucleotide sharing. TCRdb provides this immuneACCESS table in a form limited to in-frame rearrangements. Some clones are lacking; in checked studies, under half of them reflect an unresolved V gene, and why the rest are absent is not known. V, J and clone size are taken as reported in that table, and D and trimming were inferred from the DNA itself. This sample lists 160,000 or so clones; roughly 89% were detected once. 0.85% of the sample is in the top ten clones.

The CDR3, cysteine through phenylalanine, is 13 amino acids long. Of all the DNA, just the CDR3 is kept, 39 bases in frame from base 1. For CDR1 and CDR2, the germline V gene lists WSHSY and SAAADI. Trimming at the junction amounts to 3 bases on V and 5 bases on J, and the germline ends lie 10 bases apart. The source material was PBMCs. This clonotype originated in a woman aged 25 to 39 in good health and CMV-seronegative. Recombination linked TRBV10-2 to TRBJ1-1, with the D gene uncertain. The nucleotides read TGCGCCAGCAGTGAACTAAAGCGGACTGAAGCTTTCTTT. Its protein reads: CASSELKRTEAFF.